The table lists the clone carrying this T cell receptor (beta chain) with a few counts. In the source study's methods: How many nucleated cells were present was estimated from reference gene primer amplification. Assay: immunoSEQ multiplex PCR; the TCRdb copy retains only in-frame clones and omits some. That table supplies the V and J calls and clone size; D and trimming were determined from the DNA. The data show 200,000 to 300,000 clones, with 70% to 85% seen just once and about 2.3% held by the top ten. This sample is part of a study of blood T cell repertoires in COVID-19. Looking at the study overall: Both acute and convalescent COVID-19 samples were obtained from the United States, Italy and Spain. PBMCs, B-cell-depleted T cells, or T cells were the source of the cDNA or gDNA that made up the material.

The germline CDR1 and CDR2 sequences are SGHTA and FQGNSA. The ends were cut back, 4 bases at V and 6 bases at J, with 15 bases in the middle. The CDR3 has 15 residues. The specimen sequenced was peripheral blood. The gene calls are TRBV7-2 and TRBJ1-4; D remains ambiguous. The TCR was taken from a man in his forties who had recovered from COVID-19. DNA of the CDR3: TGTGCCAGCAGCTACGGACTGACCTTGGATGAAAAACTGTTTTTT. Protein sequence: CASSYGLTLDEKLFF.